A selection of T cell receptor beta chains follows, all from one sample in a study of blood T cell repertoires in COVID-19. Data came from immunoSEQ multiplex PCR; TCRdb stores just in-frame clones and leaves some out. The sample shows tens of thousands of clones, approximately 89% of them seen only once. The sequenced sample consisted of peripheral blood. Receptor source: a woman aged 80 or over with acute or convalescent COVID-19. Each CDR3 is given with its conserved first and last residue. The D gene is left open where the match is weak. Clone size appears in some rows only: once, few, many, or a class for an expanded clone.

v_gene	abundance	d_gene	j_gene	CDR3aa	CDR3nt
TRBV6-5	.	.	TRBJ2-5	CASKTAGRETQYF	TGTGCCAGCAAAACGGCGGGGAGAGAGACCCAGTACTTC
TRBV5-1	.	.	TRBJ2-2	CASSPGSSGRRVTGELFF	TGCGCCAGCAGCCCAGGAAGCTCTGGCCGGCGGGTCACCGGGGAGCTGTTTTTT
TRBV7-6	.	.	TRBJ2-5	CASSLAQRGRETQYF	TGTGCCAGCAGCTTAGCGCAACGGGGGAGAGAGACCCAGTACTTC
TRBV5-1	once	TRBD1	TRBJ2-2	CASGQVVANTGELFF	TGCGCCAGCGGACAGGTCGTCGCGAACACCGGGGAGCTGTTTTTT
TRBV7-9	.	.	TRBJ1-1	CASSLGGGNEAFF	TGTGCCAGCAGCTTAGGTGGGGGGAATGAAGCTTTCTTT
TRBV2	.	TRBD2	TRBJ2-5	CASTPRGVAETQYF	TGTGCCAGCACTCCCCGGGGGGTGGCTGAGACCCAGTACTTC
TRBV19	.	.	TRBJ1-1	CASNQGLTNTEAFF	TGTGCCAGTAACCAGGGACTTACGAACACTGAAGCTTTCTTT
TRBV15	.	TRBD1	TRBJ2-1	CATRTRDRYNEQFF	TGTGCCACCCGGACTCGGGACAGATACAATGAGCAGTTCTTC
TRBV5-5	few	.	TRBJ1-3	CASSLVPPSSGNTIYF	TGTGCCAGCAGCTTGGTTCCGCCGAGCTCTGGAAACACCATATATTTT
TRBV20-1	once	.	TRBJ1-2	CSARPGDGYTF	TGCAGTGCTAGACCAGGGGATGGCTACACCTTC
TRBV11-2	.	.	TRBJ2-1	CASSLFRAVDEQFF	TGTGCCAGCAGCTTATTCAGGGCGGTAGATGAGCAGTTCTTC
TRBV11-2	few	TRBD2	TRBJ2-1	CASSLETSGGYEQFF	TGTGCCAGCAGCCTTGAAACTAGCGGGGGGTACGAGCAGTTCTTC